The 25 T cell receptor beta chains presented below share a single source sample, sequenced in a study of blood T cell repertoires in COVID-19. Profiled with immunoSEQ multiplex PCR; TCRdb holds only in-frame clones, not every one. Among 120,000 or so clones listed, approximately 83% were seen once. The specimen sequenced was peripheral blood. These receptors originate from a woman between 50 and 59 years old with acute or convalescent COVID-19.

J is TRBJ1-2 and V is TRBV6-6; 9 bases line up with TRBD1. The CDR3 runs to 13 residues. Germline V gene data show CDR1 as MNHNY and CDR2 as SVGAGI (reference sequence). V was pared by 4 bases and J by 7 bases, with 4 bases of the junction left unmatched. DNA of the CDR3: TGTGCCAGCAGTTTACAGGGGGCGGTTGGCTACACCTTC. It translates to CASSLQGAVGYTF.

This clone was detected a few times. The CDR3 bases are TGTGCCAGCAGCACAAATAACAGGGGCACCGGGGAGCTGTTTTTT. Translating it yields CASSTNNRGTGELFF. The J gene is TRBJ2-2, the V gene TRBV21-1; the table calls TRBD1, which could not be checked here. TRBV21-1 is deemed a pseudogene. This CDR3 is 15 amino acids long.

V and J are TRBV5-1 and TRBJ2-7; TRBD1 matches 7 bases. Germline assignment: CDR1 SGHRS and CDR2 YFSETQ. The length of the CDR3 is 15 residues. Unmatched junction bases numbered 9, after V lost 4 bases and J lost 2 bases. The CDR3 protein is CASSPGQRGAYEQYF. The CDR3 DNA follows: TGCGCCAGCAGCCCGGGACAGCGAGGGGCCTACGAGCAGTACTTC.

The J gene is TRBJ2-1, the V gene TRBV7-3; 7 bases map to TRBD2. This CDR3 spans 15 amino acids. From germline, CDR1 is SGHTA and CDR2 FQGTGA. V lost 3 bases to trimming and J lost 6 bases; unmatched junction nucleotides: 8. The DNA for the CDR3 is TGTGCCAGCAGCTTGGGGACGGGGAGGGGCAATGAGCAGTTCTTC. This codes for CASSLGTGRGNEQFF.

The chain combines TRBV19 with TRBJ2-1; 8 bases line up with TRBD2. V dropped 5 bases and J dropped 5; count of bases not matched to a gene: 11. The CDR3 runs 16 residues. The germline V gene has CDR1 LNHDA and CDR2 SQIVND (reference sequence). The DNA for the CDR3 is TGTGCCAGTAGTGGAGTCGGGACTAGGACAAACAATGAGCAGTTCTTC. It translates to CASSGVGTRTNNEQFF.

The rearrangement joins TRBV18 to TRBJ2-1, with no clear D. CDR3 length equals 15 residues. Germline V gene sequence: CDR1 KGHSH, CDR2 LQKENI. Trimming removed 3 bases from V and 2 bases from J, with 11 bases in between. The CDR3 coding sequence is TGTGCCAGCTCACCTGGGCAGGTGACCTACAATGAGCAGTTCTTC. It encodes CASSPGQVTYNEQFF.

This clone is a singleton in its sample. The gene calls are TRBV9 and TRBJ2-1; 9 bases align to TRBD2. There are 16 residues in the CDR3. CDR1 and CDR2 (germline): SGDLS, YYNGEE. V trimming: 2 bases; J trimming: 4 bases; junction bases outside the gene matches: 7. The CDR3 region is CASSVTTSGVYNEQFF. Written as DNA, the CDR3 is TGTGCCAGCAGCGTGACGACTAGCGGAGTTTACAATGAGCAGTTCTTC.

The chain uses TRBV11-3 and TRBJ1-1; tentative D call: TRBD1 (5 bases). Trimming took off 1 base at V and 4 bases at J, with 10 bases between the two ends. The CDR3 consists of 14 residues. Germline values: CDR1 SGHNT, CDR2 YENEEA. The CDR3 spells CASSLGGGVTEAFF. As DNA, the CDR3 is TGTGCCAGCAGCTTAGGGGGGGGTGTCACTGAAGCTTTCTTT.

The V gene is TRBV20-1, the J gene TRBJ1-2, with 10 bases that match TRBD1. The CDR3 is 16 residues long. J lost 3 bases, V lost 3 bases, and 10 bases had no gene match. Looked up from germline, CDR1 is DFQATT and CDR2 is SNEGSKA (reference sequence). The CDR3 coding sequence is TGCAGTGCTAGTCTTGCGGGACAGGGGAGGGACTATGGCTACACCTTC. Translating it yields CSASLAGQGRDYGYTF.

The chain combines TRBV2 with TRBJ1-2; D unclear. Germline CDR1 SNHLY, CDR2 FYNNEI. V lost 2 bases, J lost 8 bases, and 12 bases lay in between. CDR3 length equals 13 residues. The CDR3 DNA reads as TGTGCCAGCAGTGAATGGAACTCGGGGGGCTACACCTTC. Protein sequence: CASSEWNSGGYTF.

This clone was counted only a few times. V and J are TRBV15 and TRBJ1-2, with D possibly TRBD1 on 5 matching bases. The germline V gene has CDR1 LNHNV and CDR2 YYDKDF (reference sequence). The CDR3 is 17 amino acids. V gave up 0 bases and J gave up 4 bases, with 18 bases separating them. DNA of the CDR3: TGTGCCACCAGCAGAGATCCCGGGGGGGAGCTCAGCTATGGCTACACCTTC. Its protein is CATSRDPGGELSYGYTF.

The chain recombines TRBV6-5 with TRBJ1-4; D ambiguous. The CDR3 sequence is 14 residues long. Per germline, CDR1 MNHEY and CDR2 SVGAGI. V lost 8 bases, J lost 3 bases, and 13 bases lay in between. The CDR3 DNA sequence: TGTGCCAGCCAAACAACCGAGGCTAATGAAAAACTGTTTTTT. Encoded protein: CASQTTEANEKLFF.

V and J are TRBV28 and TRBJ2-3, with TRBD2 identical over 9 bases. In germline, CDR1 is MDHEN, CDR2 SYDVKM. The CDR3 covers 12 residues. J lost 11 bases, V lost 4 bases, and 4 bases had no gene match. The CDR3 spells CASSWGLALQYF. The CDR3 DNA follows: TGTGCCAGCAGTTGGGGACTAGCTCTGCAGTATTTT. Supplemented by reference TRBV28 and TRBJ2-3, the full variable domain reads DVKVTQSSRYLVKRTGEKVFLECVQDMDHENMFWYRQDPGLGLRLIYFSYDVKMKEKGDIPEGYSVSREKKERFSLILESASTNQTSMYLCASSWGLALQYFGPGTRLTVL.

V is TRBV9 and J is TRBJ1-4, with D hard to call. CDR3 length: 14 amino acids. Germline V CDR1 and CDR2: SGDLS, YYNGEE. The V gene lost 3 bases and the J gene lost 7 bases, with 13 bases spanning the gap. CDR3 region: CASSASGISEKLFF. CDR3 DNA: TGTGCCAGCAGCGCTTCCGGGATTTCTGAAAAACTGTTTTTT. The entire variable domain, with the rest obtained from reference TRBV9 and TRBJ1-4, is as follows: DSGVTQTPKHLITATGQRVTLRCSPRSGDLSVYWYQQSLDQGLQFLIQYYNGEERAKGNILERFSAQQFPDLHSELNLSSLELGDSALYFCASSASGISEKLFFGSGTQLSVL.

The CDR3 nucleotides are TGCGCCAGCAGCCCACAGGCGTTGAGCTCCTACGAGCAGTACTTC. Encoded protein: CASSPQALSSYEQYF. This rearrangement joins TRBV5-1 to TRBJ2-7, with D possibly TRBD1 on 5 matching bases. CDR3 length equals 15 residues. V dropped 4 bases and J dropped 0 bases, with 14 bases sitting between them. CDR1 and CDR2 from the germline V gene are SGHRS and YFSETQ.

A few counts support this clone. The gene calls are TRBV9 and TRBJ2-2; tentative D call: TRBD2 (7 bases). Trimming cost V 0 bases and J 7 bases, with 16 bases left between them. This CDR3 is built from 16 residues. CDR1 SGDLS and CDR2 YYNGEE come from the germline V gene. The CDR3 reads CASSVAAGGQGGELFF. The CDR3 nucleotides are TGTGCCAGCAGCGTAGCAGCCGGGGGGCAAGGCGGGGAGCTGTTTTTT.

In this sample, this clone turned up once. This chain connects TRBV10-3 to TRBJ1-2; 7 bases fit TRBD1. CDR3 length: 14 residues. In germline, CDR1 is ENHRY, CDR2 SYGVKD. V was clipped by 2 bases and J by 4 bases; unmatched bases: 4. Here the CDR3 reads CAISEDREAYGYTF. The CDR3 DNA reads TGTGCCATCAGTGAGGACAGGGAAGCCTATGGCTACACCTTC.

The chain has TRBV9 and TRBJ1-6, with D possibly TRBD1 on 5 matching bases. Trimming removed 4 bases at V and 3 bases at J, with 14 bases between. CDR1 is SGDLS and CDR2 is YYNGEE in the germline V gene. The CDR3 is 16 residues long. CDR3 coding DNA: TGTGCCAGCAGCCTTTATGGGGCTAGCTATAATTCACCCCTCCACTTT. Protein product: CASSLYGASYNSPLHF. Full variable domain (remainder filled in from reference TRBV9 and TRBJ1-6): DSGVTQTPKHLITATGQRVTLRCSPRSGDLSVYWYQQSLDQGLQFLIQYYNGEERAKGNILERFSAQQFPDLHSELNLSSLELGDSALYFCASSLYGASYNSPLHFGNGTRLTVT.

The chain links TRBV11-2 to TRBJ2-7, with D perhaps matching TRBD2 (6 bases). Per germline, CDR1 SGHAT and CDR2 FQNNGV. This CDR3 contains 13 residues. The germline V and J ends were trimmed by 3 bases and 2 bases, with 8 bases remaining between them. The CDR3 sequence is CASSFASAYEQYF. The CDR3 DNA reads as TGTGCCAGCAGCTTCGCTAGCGCCTACGAGCAGTACTTC. Filled out from reference TRBV11-2 and TRBJ2-7, the complete variable domain reads EAGVAQSPRYKIIEKRQSVAFWCNPISGHATLYWYQQILGQGPKLLIQFQNNGVVDDSQLPKDRFSAERLKGVDSTLKIQPAKLEDSAVYLCASSFASAYEQYFGPGTRLTVT.

This chain joins TRBV2 and TRBJ1-6; D call uncertain. V lost 6 bases and J lost 7, with 13 bases in between. This CDR3 is 14 amino acids long. CDR1 is SNHLY, CDR2 FYNNEI, per germline. In nucleotides, the CDR3 is TGTGCCAGCAGGACGTATGGAGTAAATTCACCCCTCCACTTT. Its translation is CASRTYGVNSPLHF.

Only one count was recorded for this clone. The V call is TRBV6-6, the J call TRBJ1-2; 7 bases fit TRBD1. Germline V gene data show CDR1 as MNHNY and CDR2 as SVGAGI (reference sequence). The trim removed 6 bases at V and 1 base at J, leaving 8 bases unmatched. The CDR3 spans 15 residues. The CDR3 sequence: CASSQRGTVNYGYTF. CDR3 nucleotides: TGTGCCAGCAGCCAAAGGGGGACAGTTAACTATGGCTACACCTTC.

J is TRBJ2-3 and V is TRBV28, with 11 bases lining up with TRBD2. The germline CDR1 and CDR2 sequences are MDHEN and SYDVKM. CDR3 size: 16 residues. The J segment lost 6 bases and the V segment lost 5 bases, leaving 10 bases of the junction unmatched. Here the CDR3 DNA reads TGTGCCAGCAGTCAACCGGGACTAGCGGTAATGGATACGCAGTATTTT. It encodes CASSQPGLAVMDTQYF.

The chain uses TRBV2 and TRBJ1-2; possible D gene TRBD1, 5 bases. Germline V lookup: CDR1 SNHLY, CDR2 FYNNEI. V lost 4 bases, J lost 4 bases, and 19 bases lay in between. The CDR3 length is 16 residues. In nucleotides, the CDR3 is TGTGCCAGCAGTGGCGGGACTCCCGGCGCGTTCTATGGCTACACCTTC. It translates to CASSGGTPGAFYGYTF.

V and J are TRBV9 and TRBJ2-3, with 8 bases lining up with TRBD2. Per germline, CDR1 SGDLS and CDR2 YYNGEE. The CDR3 runs to 16 residues. The J segment lost 1 base and the V segment lost 4 bases, leaving 8 bases of the junction unmatched. The CDR3: CASSKPSAGGTDTQYF. In nucleotides, the CDR3 is TGTGCCAGCAGCAAGCCTTCAGCGGGGGGCACAGATACGCAGTATTTT.

This clone was found a few times. The genes are TRBV13 and TRBJ1-4; D is possibly TRBD1 (6 bases). The CDR3 runs 15 residues. Germline lookup yields CDR1 PRHDT and CDR2 FYEKMQ (reference sequence). The V end lost 5 bases, the J end lost 4 bases, and 14 bases lay between the germline ends. Here the CDR3 DNA reads TGTGCCAGCAGCGCCAACAGGGAGAGTAATGAAAAACTGTTTTTT. This translates into CASSANRESNEKLFF.